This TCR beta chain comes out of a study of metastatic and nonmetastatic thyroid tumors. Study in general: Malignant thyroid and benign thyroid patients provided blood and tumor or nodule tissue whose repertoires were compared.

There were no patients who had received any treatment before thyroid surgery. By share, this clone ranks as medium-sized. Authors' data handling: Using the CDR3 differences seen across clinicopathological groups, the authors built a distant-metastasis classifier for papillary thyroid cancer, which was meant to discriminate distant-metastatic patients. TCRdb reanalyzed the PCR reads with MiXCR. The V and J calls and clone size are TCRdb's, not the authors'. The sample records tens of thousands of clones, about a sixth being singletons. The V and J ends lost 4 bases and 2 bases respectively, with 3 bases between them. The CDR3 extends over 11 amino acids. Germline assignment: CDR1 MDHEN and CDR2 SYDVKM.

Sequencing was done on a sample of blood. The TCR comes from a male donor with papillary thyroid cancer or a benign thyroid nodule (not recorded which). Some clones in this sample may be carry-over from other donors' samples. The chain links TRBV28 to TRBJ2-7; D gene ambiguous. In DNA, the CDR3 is TGTGCCAGCAGTTGGGCCTACGAGCAGTACTTC. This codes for CASSWAYEQYF.